The following is a T cell receptor (beta chain) sequence with its context. What it binds is not known. The CDR3 has 15 amino acids. The germline V gene has CDR1 SEHNR and CDR2 FQNEAQ (reference sequence). J gave up 0 bases and V 5 bases, and 3 bases lay outside the gene matches. This sample was included in a study of shared clonotypes between healthy human individuals. Overall study: CD4 naive and memory got three plates each, CD8 naive two, CD8 memory one. Findings and caveats of the study: Deeper or shallower sequencing was expected to change how clonotypes are shared among donors. Among non-shared clonotypes, generation probabilities were lower than among those shared by all four donors.

There were only Caucasian adults among the donors, and all lived in Nashville, Tennessee. The table came from immunoSEQ multiplex PCR; TCRdb's copy has only in-frame clones and leaves some out. The sample lists roughly 2 million clones, roughly 95% seen once, with more than 0.1% in the top ten. This receptor was obtained from a man in his late teens or twenties in good health. Sequences were obtained from naive CD4+ T cells sorted from blood. Sample subset: CD45RA+ positively selected. The chain has TRBV7-9 and TRBJ2-2; 7 bases are shared with TRBD1. The CDR3 spells CASSTDRSNTGELFF. The CDR3 nucleotides read TGTGCCAGCAGCACGGACAGGTCGAACACCGGGGAGCTGTTTTTT. The variable domain in full, with the rest retrieved from reference TRBV7-9 and TRBJ2-2, is DTGVSQNPRHKITKRGQNVTFRCDPISEHNRLYWYRQTLGQGPEFLTYFQNEAQLEKSRLLSDRFSAERPKGSFSTLEIQRTEQGDSAMYLCASSTDRSNTGELFFGEGSRLTVL.